This T cell receptor (beta chain) was sequenced in a study of shared T cell receptors in the human thymus. This table comes from immunoSEQ multiplex PCR, and its TCRdb copy is limited to in-frame clones, with some not included. The sample contains fewer than 700,000 clones, 85% to 90% of which appear only once. The sample was also reused in another study, on human thymus T cells.

The receptor was derived from a boy less than two years old with a congenital heart defect. Sequencing input: thymocytes.

CDR3 region: CASSLSRGRSKFF. CDR3 DNA sequence: TGTGCCAGCAGCCTCTCCCGTGGGAGGTCGAAATTCTTC. The chain uses TRBV14 and TRBJ2-1, with D maybe TRBD2 (6 bases). Germline V gene sequence: CDR1 SGHDN, CDR2 FVKESK. The CDR3 runs to 13 residues. The germline V and J ends were trimmed by 4 bases and 16 bases, with 20 bases remaining between them.